Included here is one T cell receptor beta chain sequence, with context. This entry comes from a study of T cell clones after liver transplantation. Study summary: Draws occurred before transplant, before withdrawal, and after complete or failed withdrawal.

CDR1 and CDR2 from the germline V gene are MNHEY and SMNVEV (reference sequence). J lost 3 bases, V lost 1 base, and 9 bases had no gene match. The CDR3 is 17 residues long. Method: immunoSEQ multiplex PCR; TCRdb's copy keeps in-frame clones and lacks some. The data show 8,500 to 10,000 clones, approximately 68% seen once. The rearrangement links TRBV27 to TRBJ2-3, with 8 nucleotides matching TRBD2. The starting material was CD8+ T cells from blood, obtained at the approximately 16-month timepoint. This sequence originates from a human patient who received a liver transplant. Among the T cells, some may be from the graft donor. The CDR3 DNA reads as TGTGCCAGCAGTTTATGGTTCAGCGGGGGTCTGACAGATACGCAGTATTTT. Amino acids: CASSLWFSGGLTDTQYF.